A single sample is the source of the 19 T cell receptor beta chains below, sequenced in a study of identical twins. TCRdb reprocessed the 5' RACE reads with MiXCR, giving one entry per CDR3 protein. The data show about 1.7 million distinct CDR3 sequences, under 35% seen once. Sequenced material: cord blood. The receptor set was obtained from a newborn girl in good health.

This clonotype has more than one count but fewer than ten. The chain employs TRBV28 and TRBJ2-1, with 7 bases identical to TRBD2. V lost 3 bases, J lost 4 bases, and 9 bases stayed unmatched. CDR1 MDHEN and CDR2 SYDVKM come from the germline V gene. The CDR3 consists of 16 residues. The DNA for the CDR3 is TGTGCCAGCAGTTTGACTAGCCCAGAACGTTACAATGAGCAGTTCTTC. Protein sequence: CASSLTSPERYNEQFF.

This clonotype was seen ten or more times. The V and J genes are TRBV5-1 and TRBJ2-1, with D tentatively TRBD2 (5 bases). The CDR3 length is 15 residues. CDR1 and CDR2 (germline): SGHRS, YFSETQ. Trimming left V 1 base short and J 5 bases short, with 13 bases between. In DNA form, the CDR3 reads TGCGCCAGCAGCTTGCGAACGGGGAAAGACAATGAGCAGTTCTTC. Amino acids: CASSLRTGKDNEQFF.

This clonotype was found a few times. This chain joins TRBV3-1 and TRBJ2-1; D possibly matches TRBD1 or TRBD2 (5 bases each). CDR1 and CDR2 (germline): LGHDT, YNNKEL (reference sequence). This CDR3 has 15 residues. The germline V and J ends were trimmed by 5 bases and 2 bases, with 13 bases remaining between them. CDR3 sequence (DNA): TGTGCCAGCAGCACCCCGGGACGGACCTACAATGAGCAGTTCTTC. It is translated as CASSTPGRTYNEQFF.

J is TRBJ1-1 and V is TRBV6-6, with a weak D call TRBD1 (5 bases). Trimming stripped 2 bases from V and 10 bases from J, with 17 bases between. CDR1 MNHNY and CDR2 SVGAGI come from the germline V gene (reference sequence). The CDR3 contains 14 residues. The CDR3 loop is CASSYPDPPGRAFF. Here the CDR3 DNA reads TGTGCCAGCAGTTACCCCGATCCCCCGGGGCGAGCTTTCTTT.

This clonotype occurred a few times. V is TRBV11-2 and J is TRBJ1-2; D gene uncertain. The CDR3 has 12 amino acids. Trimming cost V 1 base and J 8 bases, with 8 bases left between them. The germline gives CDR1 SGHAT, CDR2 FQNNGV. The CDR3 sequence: CASSLAYGGYTF. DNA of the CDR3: TGTGCCAGCAGCTTAGCTTACGGCGGCTACACCTTC.

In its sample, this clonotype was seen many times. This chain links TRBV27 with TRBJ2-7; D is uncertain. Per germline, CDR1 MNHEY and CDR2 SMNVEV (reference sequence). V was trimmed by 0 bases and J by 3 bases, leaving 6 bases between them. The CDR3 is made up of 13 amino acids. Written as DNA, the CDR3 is TGTGCCAGCAGTTTATCGCCCTACTACGAGCAGTACTTC. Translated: CASSLSPYYEQYF.

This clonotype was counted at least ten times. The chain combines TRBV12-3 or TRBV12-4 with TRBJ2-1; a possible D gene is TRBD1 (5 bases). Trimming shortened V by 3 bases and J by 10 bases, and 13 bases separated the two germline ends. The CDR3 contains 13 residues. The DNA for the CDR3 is TGTGCCAGCAGTTTGGGGCCAACGATCGAGCAGTTCTTC. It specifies CASSLGPTIEQFF.

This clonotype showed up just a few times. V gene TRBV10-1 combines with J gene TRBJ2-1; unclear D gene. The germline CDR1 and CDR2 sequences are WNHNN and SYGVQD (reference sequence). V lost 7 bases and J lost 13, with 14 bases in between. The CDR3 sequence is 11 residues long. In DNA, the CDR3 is TGCGCCAGCAAACCGGACCTATCTCAGTTCTTC. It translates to CASKPDLSQFF.

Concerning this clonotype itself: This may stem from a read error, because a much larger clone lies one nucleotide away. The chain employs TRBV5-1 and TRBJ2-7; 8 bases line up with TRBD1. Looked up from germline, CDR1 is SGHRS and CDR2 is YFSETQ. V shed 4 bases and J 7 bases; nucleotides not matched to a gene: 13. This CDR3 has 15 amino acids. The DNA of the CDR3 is TGCGCCAGCAGCCCTGGGACAGGACTATACAATGAGCAGTACTTC. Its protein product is CASSPGTGLYNEQYF.

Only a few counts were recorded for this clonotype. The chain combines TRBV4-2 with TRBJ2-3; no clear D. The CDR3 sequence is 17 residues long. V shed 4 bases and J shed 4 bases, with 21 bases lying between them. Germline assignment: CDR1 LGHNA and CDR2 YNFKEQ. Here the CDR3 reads CASSRGRLGSRADTQYF. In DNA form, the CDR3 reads TGTGCCAGCAGCCGTGGAAGGCTAGGGTCCCGTGCAGATACGCAGTATTTT.

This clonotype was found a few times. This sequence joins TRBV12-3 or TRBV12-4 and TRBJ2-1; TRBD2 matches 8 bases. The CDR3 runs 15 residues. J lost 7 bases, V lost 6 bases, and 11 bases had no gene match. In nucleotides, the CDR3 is TGTGCCAGCAGCCAAAGCGGGAGTGCGGGTAATGAGCAGTTCTTC. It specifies CASSQSGSAGNEQFF.

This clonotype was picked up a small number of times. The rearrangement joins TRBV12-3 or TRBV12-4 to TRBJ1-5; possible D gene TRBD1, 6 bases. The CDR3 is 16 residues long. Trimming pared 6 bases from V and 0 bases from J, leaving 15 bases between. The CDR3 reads CASRPTGVLSNQPQHF. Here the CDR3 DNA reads TGTGCCAGCAGACCGACAGGCGTGCTTAGCAATCAGCCCCAGCATTTT.

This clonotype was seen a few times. In DNA, the CDR3 is TGTGCCAGCAGCTTAGAGGGTAGGTCGGAGCAGTTCTTC. It translates to CASSLEGRSEQFF. The V and J genes are TRBV11-3 and TRBJ2-1; D remains ambiguous. This CDR3 comprises 13 residues. The V and J ends lost 0 bases and 10 bases respectively, with 10 bases between them. Germline lookup yields CDR1 SGHNT and CDR2 YENEEA.

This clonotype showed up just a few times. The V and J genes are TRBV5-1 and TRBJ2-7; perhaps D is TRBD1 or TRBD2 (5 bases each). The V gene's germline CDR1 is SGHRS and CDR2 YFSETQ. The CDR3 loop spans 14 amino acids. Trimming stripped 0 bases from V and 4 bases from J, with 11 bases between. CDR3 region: CASSLVLGAYEQYF. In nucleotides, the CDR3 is TGCGCCAGCAGCTTGGTTCTCGGGGCTTACGAGCAGTACTTC.

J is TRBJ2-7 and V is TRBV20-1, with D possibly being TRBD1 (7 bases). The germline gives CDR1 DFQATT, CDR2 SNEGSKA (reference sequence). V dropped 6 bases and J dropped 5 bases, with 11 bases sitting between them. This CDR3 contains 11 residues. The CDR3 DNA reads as TGCAGTGCGCAGGGGGGTAACGAGCAGTACTTC. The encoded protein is CSAQGGNEQYF.

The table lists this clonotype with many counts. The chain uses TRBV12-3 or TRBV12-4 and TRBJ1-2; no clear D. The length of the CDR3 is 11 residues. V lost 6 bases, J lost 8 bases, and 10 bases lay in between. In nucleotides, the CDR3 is TGTGCCAGCAGAAAGGGTGACGGCTACACCTTC. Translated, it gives CASRKGDGYTF.

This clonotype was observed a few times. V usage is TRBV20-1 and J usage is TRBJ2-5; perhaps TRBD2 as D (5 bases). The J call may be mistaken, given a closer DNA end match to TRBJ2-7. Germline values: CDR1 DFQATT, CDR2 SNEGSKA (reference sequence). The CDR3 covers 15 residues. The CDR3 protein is CSARDRTSNYYEQYF. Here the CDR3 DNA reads TGCAGTGCTAGAGACCGAACTAGTAACTACTACGAGCAGTACTTC.

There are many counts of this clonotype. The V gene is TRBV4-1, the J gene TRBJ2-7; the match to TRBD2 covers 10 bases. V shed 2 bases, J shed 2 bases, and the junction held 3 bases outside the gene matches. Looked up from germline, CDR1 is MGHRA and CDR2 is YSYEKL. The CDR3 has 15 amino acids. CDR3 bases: TGCGCCAGCAGCCAAAGGACTAGCGGCGCCTACGAGCAGTACTTC. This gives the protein CASSQRTSGAYEQYF.

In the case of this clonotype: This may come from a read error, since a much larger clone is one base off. The CDR3 bases are TGCACCAGCAGCTTGCCTGGGGGGCCCTACAATGAGCAGTTCTTC. It is translated as CTSSLPGGPYNEQFF. J is TRBJ2-1 and V is TRBV5-1, with D perhaps being TRBD1 or TRBD2 (6 bases each). The CDR3 consists of 15 residues. The germline V gene has CDR1 SGHRS and CDR2 YFSETQ. The whole variable domain, filled in from reference TRBV5-1 and TRBJ2-1, reads KAGVTQTPRYLIKTRGQQVTLSCSPISGHRSVSWYQQTPGQGLQFLFEYFSETQRNKGNFPGRFSGRQFSNSRSEMNVSTLELGDSALYLCTSSLPGGPYNEQFFGPGTRLTVL.